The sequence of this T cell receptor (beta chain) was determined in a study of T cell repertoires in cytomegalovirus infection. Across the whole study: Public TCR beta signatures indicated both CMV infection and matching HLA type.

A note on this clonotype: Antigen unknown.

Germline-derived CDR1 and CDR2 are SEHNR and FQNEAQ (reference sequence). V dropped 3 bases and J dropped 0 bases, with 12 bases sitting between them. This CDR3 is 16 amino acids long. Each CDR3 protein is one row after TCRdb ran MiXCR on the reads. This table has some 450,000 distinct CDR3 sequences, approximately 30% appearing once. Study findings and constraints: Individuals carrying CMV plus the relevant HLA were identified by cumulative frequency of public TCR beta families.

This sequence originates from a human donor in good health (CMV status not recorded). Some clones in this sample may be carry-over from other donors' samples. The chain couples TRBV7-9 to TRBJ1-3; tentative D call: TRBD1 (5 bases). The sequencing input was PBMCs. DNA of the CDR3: TGTGCCAGCAGCTTCGAAGGGACCCACTCTGGAAACACCATATATTTT. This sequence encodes CASSFEGTHSGNTIYF.